Below are 14 T cell receptor beta chains sequenced from a single sample in a study of patients and donors after allogeneic stem cell transplantation. Via MiXCR, TCRdb re-called the RT-PCR reads, giving one row per CDR3 protein. The sample contains about a million distinct CDR3 sequences, 15% to 20% of which appear only once. The sequenced material came from blood, either unsorted or a sorted T cell fraction (not recorded which). These receptor sequences come from a human donor who was either an allogeneic HSCT recipient or a stem cell or donor lymphocyte infusion donor (not recorded which). It is not recorded whose cells these are; they may come from a transplant donor.

The chain couples TRBV5-1 to TRBJ2-3, with TRBD1 identical over 9 bases. V was clipped by 4 bases and J by 2 bases; unmatched bases: 2. This CDR3 contains 14 residues. Germline CDR1 SGHRS, CDR2 YFSETQ. The CDR3 region is CASSGDRDTDTQYF. CDR3 nucleotide sequence: TGCGCCAGCAGCGGGGACAGGGACACAGATACGCAGTATTTT.

In its sample, this clonotype was seen a few times. The V call is TRBV27, the J call TRBJ1-4; maybe TRBD1 (5 bases). The ends were cut back, 5 bases at V and 0 bases at J, with 10 bases in the middle. From germline, CDR1 is MNHEY and CDR2 SMNVEV (reference sequence). CDR3 length equals 15 residues. In DNA form, the CDR3 reads TGTGCCAGCAGTCCGGGACCAACAACTAATGAAAAACTGTTTTTT. The encoded protein is CASSPGPTTNEKLFF. The variable domain in full, with the rest retrieved from reference TRBV27 and TRBJ1-4, is EAQVTQNPRYLITVTGKKLTVTCSQNMNHEYMSWYRQDPGLGLRQIYYSMNVEVTDKGDVPEGYKVSRKEKRNFPLILESPSPNQTSLYFCASSPGPTTNEKLFFGSGTQLSVL.

There are a few counts of this clonotype. The V and J genes are TRBV11-2 and TRBJ1-1, with D maybe TRBD1 (5 bases). V dropped 4 bases and J dropped 3 bases, with 9 bases sitting between them. This CDR3 comprises 13 residues. The germline gives CDR1 SGHAT, CDR2 FQNNGV. In DNA, the CDR3 is TGTGCCAGCAGCTCCAGGGTAGACACTGAAGCTTTCTTT. Its translation is CASSSRVDTEAFF.

This clonotype was detected only a few times. The chain recombines TRBV15 with TRBJ2-7; TRBD1 is a possible D gene (6 bases). CDR3 length: 15 amino acids. Trimming removed 0 bases from V and 7 bases from J, with 16 bases in between. CDR1 is LNHNV, CDR2 YYDKDF, per germline (reference sequence). The CDR3 nucleotides are TGTGCCACCAGCAGAGAGTCAAAGCGAGGGGGAGAGCAGTACTTC. As protein: CATSRESKRGGEQYF. The variable domain in full, with the rest retrieved from reference TRBV15 and TRBJ2-7, is DAMVIQNPRYQVTQFGKPVTLSCSQTLNHNVMYWYQQKSSQAPKLLFHYYDKDFNNEADTPDNFQSRRPNTSFCFLDIRSPGLGDTAMYLCATSRESKRGGEQYFGPGTRLTVT.

This chain joins TRBV24-1 and TRBJ1-1, with 7 bases that match TRBD1. The CDR3 covers 15 residues. Trimming at V came to 4 bases and at J to 1 base, leaving 5 bases not matched to a gene. Per germline, CDR1 KGHDR and CDR2 SFDVKD. In nucleotides, the CDR3 is TGTGCCACCAGTGACCCGACAGGGAGGAACACTGAAGCTTTCTTT. Amino acids: CATSDPTGRNTEAFF.

The chain uses TRBV5-1 and TRBJ2-5; 9 bases are a match to TRBD1. The CDR3 totals 16 residues. After removal of 2 bases from V and 3 bases from J, the junction contained 8 bases not matched to a gene. CDR1 and CDR2 (germline): SGHRS, YFSETQ. CDR3 nucleotides: TGCGCCAGCAGCTTCGCCCCGGGACAGGGAAAAGAGACCCAGTACTTC. Protein product: CASSFAPGQGKETQYF.

The chain has TRBV6-2 or TRBV6-3 and TRBJ2-1; D possibly corresponds to TRBD1 (6 bases). Germline CDR1 is MNHEY and CDR2 is SVGEGT. V gave up 2 bases and J gave up 7 bases, with 15 bases separating them. The CDR3 totals 15 residues. CDR3 region: CASSYTPRGRNEQFF. The CDR3 nucleotides are TGTGCCAGCAGTTACACCCCCAGGGGTCGGAATGAGCAGTTCTTC.

This clonotype was detected only once. This chain joins TRBV21-1 and TRBJ2-7. TRBV21-1 is given as a pseudogene. The CDR3 has 15 residues. Written as DNA, the CDR3 is TGTGCCAGCAGTCCACCCAGCGGGAGATCCTACGAGCAGTACTTC. Protein sequence: CASSPPSGRSYEQYF.

This clonotype was found a few times. This chain joins TRBV7-9 and TRBJ1-1, with a tentative D call TRBD1 (6 bases). The V end was cut by 5 bases, the J end by 0 bases, with 13 bases between. Germline V CDR1 and CDR2: SEHNR, FQNEAQ (reference sequence). The CDR3 runs 15 residues. The CDR3 loop is CASSGGETMNTEAFF. CDR3 DNA sequence: TGTGCCAGCAGCGGGGGCGAGACTATGAACACTGAAGCTTTCTTT.

This clonotype was detected ten times or more. The chain employs TRBV20-1 and TRBJ1-5; D gene uncertain. The V end was cut by 3 bases, the J end by 6 bases, with 12 bases between. The germline gives CDR1 DFQATT, CDR2 SNEGSKA (reference sequence). This CDR3 contains 13 residues. CDR3 amino acids: CSARPSPGQPQHF. The CDR3 coding sequence is TGCAGTGCTAGGCCCTCACCGGGTCAGCCCCAGCATTTT.

The chain uses TRBV11-1 and TRBJ2-7; TRBD1 matches at 8 bases. This CDR3 comprises 18 residues. V gave up 4 bases and J gave up 0 bases; unmatched junction bases: 14. Germline V gene data show CDR1 as SGHAT and CDR2 as FQDESV (reference sequence). In DNA form, the CDR3 reads TGTGCCAGCAGCTCCTCATTTGAGGGGGACAGGTCCTCCTACGAGCAGTACTTC. Encoded protein: CASSSSFEGDRSSYEQYF.

This chain uses TRBV2 with TRBJ2-7; D unresolved. CDR1 and CDR2 (germline): SNHLY, FYNNEI. CDR3 length: 12 amino acids. Trimming took 4 bases from V and 3 from J, leaving 7 bases between them. The CDR3 is CASSVYGYEQYF. CDR3 nucleotides: TGTGCCAGCAGTGTCTACGGCTACGAGCAGTACTTC.

Ten or more counts support this clonotype. This rearrangement joins TRBV12-3 or TRBV12-4 to TRBJ2-1; the match to TRBD2 covers 10 bases. Trimming cost V 5 bases and J 4 bases; bases outside gene matches: 5. This CDR3 is built from 15 residues. As DNA, the CDR3 is TGTGCCAGCAGTCTCACTAGCGGGGTTTACAATGAGCAGTTCTTC. Translated: CASSLTSGVYNEQFF.

This chain joins TRBV20-1 and TRBJ2-3; a possible D gene is TRBD1 (5 bases). CDR1 and CDR2 from the germline V gene are DFQATT and SNEGSKA (reference sequence). The CDR3 has 12 amino acids. Trimming left V 2 bases short and J 6 bases short, with 9 bases between. In DNA, the CDR3 is TGCAGTGCTAGAAGGCAGGGCGATACGCAGTATTTT. Translating gives CSARRQGDTQYF.